This T cell receptor (beta chain) was identified in a study of T cells in Graves' hyperthyroidism and ophthalmopathy. Background on the study: Peripheral blood was drawn at first diagnosis, prior to all treatment.

The study's findings and limits: Ophthalmopathy prediction by the model preceded onset by a median roughly 6 months.

Germline V gene lookup returns CDR1 SGHRS and CDR2 YFSETQ. The CDR3 spans 14 residues. V was cut by 4 bases and J by 4 bases, with 13 bases left in between. Based on clinical symptoms, serum thyroxine and TRAb, thyroid ultrasound and orbital computed tomography, diagnoses were reached. Using over 8.5 ml of fresh peripheral blood, PBMCs were prepared. Amplification of TCR beta CDR3 regions was performed using RNA transcripts as template. When the TCR CDR3 underwent first-round RT-PCR, the HTBI primer set was used. TCRdb processed the multiplex PCR reads anew with MiXCR; each CDR3 protein has one entry. The sample gives 300,000 to 450,000 distinct CDR3 sequences, 25% of which show up once; around 67% is in the top ten. This clonotype was picked up many times. The antigen is not known.

The sequenced material came from blood. The genes are TRBV5-1 and TRBJ2-3, with TRBD1 as a possible D gene (6 bases). The TCR was taken from a man aged 50 to 59 with Graves' hyperthyroidism. CDR3 residues: CASSPGTTADTQYF. For the CDR3, the DNA is TGCGCCAGCAGCCCTGGGACAACCGCAGATACGCAGTATTTT.